The 30 T cell receptor beta chains below come from one sample, sequenced in a study of CD8+ T cells in alopecia areata. Extracted RNA was reverse transcribed into cDNA, the sequencing template. Profiling relied on immunoSEQ multiplex PCR, and the TCRdb table lists in-frame clones only, not all of them. This sample has some 200,000 clones, with about 60% found just once. Noted treatment: oral pan-JAK inhibitor, 5-10 mg twice daily. The sequencing used CD8+ T cells sorted from blood, collected at week 24, from a patient treated with tofacitinib. The receptor source for this set is a human donor with alopecia areata.

This clone was observed a few times. The chain carries TRBV5-1 and TRBJ1-6; no definite D call. The germline V and J ends were trimmed by 1 base and 4 bases, with 0 bases remaining between them. There are 12 residues in the CDR3. In germline, CDR1 is SGHRS, CDR2 YFSETQ. The CDR3 region has the DNA TGCGCCAGCAGCTTGTATAATTCACCCCTCCACTTT. As protein: CASSLYNSPLHF.

On this clone itself: Other DNA sequences in the same sample also yield this CDR3. The gene calls are TRBV5-6 and TRBJ1-3, with a tentative D call TRBD1 (6 bases). Trimming removed 3 bases from V and 0 bases from J, with 13 bases in between. The V gene's germline CDR1 is SGHDT and CDR2 YYEEEE. The CDR3 consists of 16 residues. As DNA, the CDR3 is TGTGCCAGCAGCTCTCCGGGACACCTCTCTGGAAACACCATATATTTT. It specifies CASSSPGHLSGNTIYF.

The chain carries TRBV5-1 and TRBJ2-1, with 8 bases identical to TRBD1. The length of the CDR3 is 13 residues. The J segment lost 8 bases and the V segment lost 5 bases, leaving 6 bases of the junction unmatched. Germline CDR1 is SGHRS and CDR2 is YFSETQ. The CDR3 loop reads CASRTGVGDEQFF. CDR3 sequence (DNA): TGCGCCAGCAGGACAGGGGTAGGGGATGAGCAGTTCTTC.

In this sample, this clone turned up a few times. The rearrangement joins TRBV29-1 to TRBJ2-3; TRBD2 aligns across 8 bases. The junction had 8 bases not matched to a gene; V was cut back by 0 bases and J by 6 bases. The germline V gene has CDR1 SQVTM and CDR2 ANQGSEA. This CDR3 is 15 amino acids long. The CDR3, as DNA: TGCAGCGTTGAAGACTACGCGGGGGGCCCGGATACGCAGTATTTT. It yields the protein CSVEDYAGGPDTQYF.

This clone was observed a few times. The chain links TRBV4-2 to TRBJ1-2, with TRBD1 matching 7 bases. Germline CDR1 LGHNA, CDR2 YNFKEQ. V lost 3 bases to trimming and J lost 8 bases; unmatched junction nucleotides: 9. This CDR3 is built from 14 residues. This chain's CDR3 is CASSQYRGSGGYTF. CDR3 coding DNA: TGTGCCAGCAGCCAGTACAGGGGAAGCGGGGGCTACACCTTC.

The chain is built from TRBV13 and TRBJ2-7; no clear D gene. The CDR3 has 10 residues. V shed 8 bases and J shed 3 bases, with 5 bases lying between them. Per germline, CDR1 PRHDT and CDR2 FYEKMQ (reference sequence). The CDR3 DNA sequence: TGTGCCAGCGGTTTCTACGAGCAGTACTTC. Its translation: CASGFYEQYF. The whole variable domain, remainder taken from reference TRBV13 and TRBJ2-7, is AAGVIQSPRHLIKEKRETATLKCYPIPRHDTVYWYQQGPGQDPQFLISFYEKMQSDKGSIPDRFSAQQFSDYHSELNMSSLELGDSALYFCASGFYEQYFGPGTRLTVT.

This clone appeared a few times. This chain joins TRBV29-1 and TRBJ2-1; D call uncertain. Germline assignment: CDR1 SQVTM and CDR2 ANQGSEA. The germline V and J ends were trimmed by 7 bases and 0 bases, with 25 bases remaining between them. CDR3 length equals 18 residues. The CDR3 is CSAGPPAKSFSSYNEQFF. The CDR3 DNA reads TGCAGCGCCGGACCCCCTGCGAAAAGCTTTAGCTCCTACAATGAGCAGTTCTTC.

This rearrangement joins TRBV10-3 to TRBJ2-5; weak D call: TRBD1 (5 bases). Trimming stripped 10 bases from V and 2 bases from J, with 11 bases between. CDR3 length equals 12 residues. CDR1 ENHRY and CDR2 SYGVKD come from the germline V gene. CDR3 in amino acids: CATQGLQETQYF. The CDR3 nucleotides read TGTGCCACCCAGGGCCTTCAAGAGACCCAGTACTTC.

The V and J genes are TRBV27 and TRBJ2-7, with D possibly matching TRBD2 (5 bases). The V end was cut by 5 bases, the J end by 3 bases, with 11 bases between. The CDR3 is 13 residues long. Germline V lookup: CDR1 MNHEY, CDR2 SMNVEV (reference sequence). CDR3 sequence: CASSLTRVYEQYF. Here the CDR3 DNA reads TGTGCCAGCAGTCTCACGAGGGTCTACGAGCAGTACTTC.

The V gene is TRBV19, the J gene TRBJ2-3; D gene unclear. This CDR3 is 11 amino acids long. Germline CDR1 reads LNHDA; CDR2 reads SQIVND (reference sequence). Trimming pared 4 bases from V and 5 bases from J, leaving 4 bases between. The CDR3 here is CASSRGDTQYF. CDR3 in DNA: TGTGCCAGTAGTAGGGGAGATACGCAGTATTTT.

This clone has just a few counts. CDR3 DNA: TGTGCCAGCCACAGTGCAAATTCACCCCTCCACTTT. Protein: CASHSANSPLHF. This rearrangement joins TRBV27 to TRBJ1-6; D remains ambiguous. In germline, CDR1 is MNHEY, CDR2 SMNVEV (reference sequence). Trimming shortened V by 8 bases and J by 7 bases, and 9 bases separated the two germline ends. The CDR3 length is 12 residues.

The chain employs TRBV7-9 and TRBJ1-6; maybe TRBD1 (6 bases). The CDR3 is made up of 13 amino acids. V was clipped by 4 bases and J by 6 bases, with 7 bases between them. Germline V gene lookup returns CDR1 SEHNR and CDR2 FQNEAQ (reference sequence). The CDR3 loop reads CASSSRGNSPLHF. The CDR3 bases are TGTGCCAGCAGCTCCAGGGGTAATTCACCCCTCCACTTT.

The V gene is TRBV5-1, the J gene TRBJ1-2; D may be TRBD1 (6 bases). Germline CDR1 and CDR2: SGHRS and YFSETQ. The CDR3 spans 15 residues. Deletions cut 0 bases from V and 5 bases from J, with 14 bases between. CDR3 in amino acids: CASSLEGHRAYGYTF. CDR3 nucleotides: TGCGCCAGCAGCTTGGAGGGACACAGAGCATATGGCTACACCTTC.

This chain connects TRBV5-4 to TRBJ2-3; D not resolved. CDR3 length: 14 amino acids. Trimming took off 0 bases at V and 4 bases at J, with 9 bases between the two ends. Germline V gene lookup returns CDR1 SGHNT and CDR2 YYREEE (reference sequence). CDR3 coding DNA: TGTGCCAGCAGCTTGGTACCAGGCCCAGATACGCAGTATTTT. Its translation: CASSLVPGPDTQYF.

CDR3 loop: CASSLSGNGYTF. CDR3 DNA sequence: TGTGCCAGCAGCTTATCAGGGAATGGCTACACCTTC. The chain joins TRBV7-9 to TRBJ1-2; tentatively, D is TRBD1 (5 bases). The V gene's germline CDR1 is SEHNR and CDR2 FQNEAQ (reference sequence). The CDR3 extends over 12 amino acids. The V gene lost 2 bases and the J gene lost 6 bases, with 7 bases spanning the gap. Full variable domain (missing parts from reference TRBV7-9 and TRBJ1-2): DTGVSQNPRHKITKRGQNVTFRCDPISEHNRLYWYRQTLGQGPEFLTYFQNEAQLEKSRLLSDRFSAERPKGSFSTLEIQRTEQGDSAMYLCASSLSGNGYTFGSGTRLTVV.

This clone was observed a few times. Here the CDR3 DNA reads TGCAGCGTTGTAACGTCACAGTATGGCTACACCTTC. The encoded protein is CSVVTSQYGYTF. The rearrangement links TRBV29-1 to TRBJ1-2; D remains unclear. Looked up from germline, CDR1 is SQVTM and CDR2 is ANQGSEA. V gave up 4 bases and J gave up 5 bases, with 11 bases separating them. The CDR3 contains 12 residues.

This clone was detected a few times. This rearrangement joins TRBV29-1 to TRBJ2-3; possibly TRBD1 or TRBD2 for D (5 bases each). The CDR3 runs 13 residues. The V end lost 6 bases, the J end lost 3 bases, and 13 bases lay between the germline ends. The germline V gene encodes CDR1 SQVTM and CDR2 ANQGSEA. The DNA of the CDR3 is TGCAGCGTAGGGCAGGGAGTTACAGATACGCAGTATTTT. Translation: CSVGQGVTDTQYF.

The chain joins TRBV27 to TRBJ2-7, with D possibly being TRBD1 (6 bases). V gave up 4 bases and J gave up 6 bases, with 10 bases separating them. The CDR3 has 12 amino acids. Per the germline V gene, CDR1 is MNHEY and CDR2 is SMNVEV (reference sequence). CDR3 sequence: CASSSLTGEQYF. The CDR3 DNA follows: TGTGCCAGCAGTTCACTGACAGGCGAGCAGTACTTC.

The chain combines TRBV5-1 with TRBJ1-2; D remains ambiguous. Trimming left V 2 bases short and J 0 bases short, with 5 bases between. The CDR3 totals 13 residues. Germline V lookup: CDR1 SGHRS, CDR2 YFSETQ. CDR3 sequence reads: CASSLNSNYGYTF. The CDR3 DNA sequence: TGCGCCAGCAGCTTAAATTCTAACTATGGCTACACCTTC.

This sequence joins TRBV14 and TRBJ2-5; TRBD2 aligns across 10 bases. CDR1 is SGHDN, CDR2 FVKESK, per germline. With 7 bases clipped from V and 1 base from J, the junction kept 6 bases outside the gene matches. CDR3 length: 15 amino acids. This chain's CDR3 is CASKRAGGIQETQYF. CDR3 DNA: TGTGCCAGCAAACGAGCGGGGGGGATCCAAGAGACCCAGTACTTC.

The chain carries TRBV11-3 and TRBJ2-1; a weak D match, TRBD2 (6 bases). The CDR3 spans 15 residues. Per the germline V gene, CDR1 is SGHNT and CDR2 is YENEEA. V was shortened by 4 bases and J by 0 bases, with 10 bases between the two germline ends. The CDR3 loop is CASSSGDSSYNEQFF. The CDR3 DNA follows: TGTGCCAGCAGCTCGGGGGATAGCTCCTACAATGAGCAGTTCTTC.

The chain employs TRBV7-6 and TRBJ2-7; D gene ambiguous. Trimming pared 0 bases from V and 2 bases from J, leaving 14 bases between. This CDR3 has 16 amino acids. The germline gives CDR1 SGHVS, CDR2 FNYEAQ. This chain's CDR3 is CASSLADTMPPYEQYF. The CDR3 nucleotides read TGTGCCAGCAGCTTAGCCGACACAATGCCCCCCTACGAGCAGTACTTC. Filled out from reference TRBV7-6 and TRBJ2-7, the complete variable domain reads GAGVSQSPRYKVTKRGQDVALRCDPISGHVSLYWYRQALGQGPEFLTYFNYEAQQDKSGLPNDRFSAERPEGSISTLTIQRTEQRDSAMYRCASSLADTMPPYEQYFGPGTRLTVT.

This clone turned up a few times. The chain links TRBV23-1 to TRBJ2-7, with a tentative D call TRBD1 (6 bases). TRBV23-1 is identified as an open reading frame with a role that is uncertain. V lost 8 bases, J lost 2 bases, and 10 bases lay in between. This CDR3 comprises 12 residues. CDR3 sequence (DNA): TGCGCCAGCGACGGACAGACCTACGAGCAGTACTTC. This codes for CASDGQTYEQYF.

V and J are TRBV10-3 and TRBJ2-5, with 7 bases that match TRBD2. The CDR3 loop spans 13 amino acids. Unmatched junction bases numbered 10, after V lost 10 bases and J lost 5 bases. CDR1 and CDR2 (germline): ENHRY, SYGVKD. The CDR3 nucleotides are TGTGCCAGCAGCCTAAGGGAGGGGGAGACCCAGTACTTC. Amino acid sequence: CASSLREGETQYF.

The rearrangement joins TRBV2 to TRBJ1-2, with TRBD1 identical over 7 bases. J lost 6 bases, V lost 7 bases, and 11 bases had no gene match. The germline V gene encodes CDR1 SNHLY and CDR2 FYNNEI. This CDR3 region has 14 residues. The chain's CDR3 is CASTSPRGDHGYTF. The CDR3 DNA follows: TGTGCCAGCACCAGTCCCAGGGGGGATCATGGCTACACCTTC.

This clone was counted a few times. This chain uses TRBV6-5 with TRBJ2-7, with 8 bases aligning to TRBD2. This CDR3 has 13 residues. Germline V gene lookup returns CDR1 MNHEY and CDR2 SVGAGI. Trimming removed 7 bases from V and 3 bases from J; junction bases left unmatched: 5. This chain's CDR3 is CASTAGAFYEQYF. CDR3 DNA sequence: TGTGCCAGCACAGCGGGGGCGTTCTACGAGCAGTACTTC.

This sequence joins TRBV5-4 and TRBJ1-1; TRBD1 is a possible D gene (5 bases). V was pared by 1 base and J by 5 bases, with 12 bases between. CDR1 and CDR2 (germline): SGHNT, YYREEE (reference sequence). The CDR3 spans 14 residues. CDR3 DNA: TGTGCCAGCAGCTTGAGTCGGCGGGGGACTGAAGCTTTCTTT. Amino acids: CASSLSRRGTEAFF. Drawing the rest from reference TRBV5-4 and TRBJ1-1, the complete variable domain is ETGVTQSPTHLIKTRGQQVTLRCSSQSGHNTVSWYQQALGQGPQFIFQYYREEENGRGNFPPRFSGLQFPNYSSELNVNALELDDSALYLCASSLSRRGTEAFFGQGTRLTVV.

This chain connects TRBV13 to TRBJ2-3; unclear D gene. V dropped 0 bases and J dropped 6 bases, with 7 bases sitting between them. The CDR3 totals 13 residues. From germline, CDR1 is PRHDT and CDR2 FYEKMQ (reference sequence). The CDR3 here is CASSLGRADTQYF. CDR3 bases: TGTGCCAGCAGCTTAGGCCGCGCGGATACGCAGTATTTT.

The rearrangement uses TRBV7-8 and TRBJ2-5, with 7 bases matching TRBD1. This CDR3 has 12 amino acids. Trimming removed 5 bases from V and 8 bases from J; junction bases left unmatched: 5. Germline V gives CDR1 SGHVS, CDR2 FQNEAQ. CDR3 DNA sequence: TGTGCCAGCAGCCAAAGACAGGGCACCCAGTACTTC. This translates into CASSQRQGTQYF.

V and J are TRBV5-1 and TRBJ1-6; D ambiguous. Germline CDR1 reads SGHRS; CDR2 reads YFSETQ. The CDR3 totals 12 residues. Trimming took off 5 bases at V and 8 bases at J, with 8 bases between the two ends. The CDR3 DNA sequence: TGCGCCAGCAGGGCAGGCGATTCACCCCTCCACTTT. Translating gives CASRAGDSPLHF.